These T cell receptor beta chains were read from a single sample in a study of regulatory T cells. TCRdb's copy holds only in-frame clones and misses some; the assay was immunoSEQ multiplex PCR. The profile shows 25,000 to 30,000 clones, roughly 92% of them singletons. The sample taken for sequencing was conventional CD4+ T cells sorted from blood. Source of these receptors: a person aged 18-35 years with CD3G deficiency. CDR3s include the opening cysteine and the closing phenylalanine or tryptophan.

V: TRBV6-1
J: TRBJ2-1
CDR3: CASRRTHLYYNEQFF

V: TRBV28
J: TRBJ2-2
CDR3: CASSLGQHLDTGELFF

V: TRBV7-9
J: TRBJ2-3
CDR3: CASRAGASTDTQYF

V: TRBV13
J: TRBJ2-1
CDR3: CASRPGLANEQFF

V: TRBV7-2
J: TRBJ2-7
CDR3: CASSRQGGDEQYF

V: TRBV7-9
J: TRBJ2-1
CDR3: CASSLEGLMEQFF

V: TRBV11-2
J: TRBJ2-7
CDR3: CASSTRDSLHEQYF

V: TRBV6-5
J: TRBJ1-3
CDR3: CASSPLGGFGNTIYF

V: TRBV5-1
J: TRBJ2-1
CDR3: CASSVGNNEQFF

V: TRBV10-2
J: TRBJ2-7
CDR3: CASTSGNGVEQYF

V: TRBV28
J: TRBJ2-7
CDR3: CASADRYEQYF

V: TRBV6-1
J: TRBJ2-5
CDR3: CASSEGPAATQYF

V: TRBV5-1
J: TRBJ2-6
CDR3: CASSLDPGANVLTF

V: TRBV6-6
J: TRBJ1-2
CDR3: CASMRDRNYGYTF

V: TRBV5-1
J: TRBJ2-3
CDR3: CASSPASTDTQYF

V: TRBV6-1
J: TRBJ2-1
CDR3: CASSGGGPYLTRPYNEQFF

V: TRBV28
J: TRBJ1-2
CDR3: CAILEQGARGYTF

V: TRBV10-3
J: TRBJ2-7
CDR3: CAISPGDEQYF

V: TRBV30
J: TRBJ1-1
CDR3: CAWRGVNLNTEAFF

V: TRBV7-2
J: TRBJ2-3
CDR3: CASSLGTVPDTQYF

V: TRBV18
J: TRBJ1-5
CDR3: CASSPYGGRGDQPQHF

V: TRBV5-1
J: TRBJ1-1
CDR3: CASRDSIAGGTEAFF

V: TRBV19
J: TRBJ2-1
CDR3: CASSQLVYNEQFF

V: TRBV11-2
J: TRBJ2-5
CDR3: CASSEKTLGETQYF

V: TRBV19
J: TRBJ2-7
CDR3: CASSAAGGPRDEQYF

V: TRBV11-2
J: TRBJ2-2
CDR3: CASSSRTGRDSGELFF

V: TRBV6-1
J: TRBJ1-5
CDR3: CASSAQDQPQHF

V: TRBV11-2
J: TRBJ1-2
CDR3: CASGNTPNYGYTF

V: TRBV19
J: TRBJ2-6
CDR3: CASSDPGTGANVLTF

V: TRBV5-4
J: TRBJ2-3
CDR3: CASSWGRGQGKDTQYF

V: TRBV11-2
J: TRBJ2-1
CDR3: CASSPGGEQFF

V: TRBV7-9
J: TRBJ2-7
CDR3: CASSLEWTADSYEQYF

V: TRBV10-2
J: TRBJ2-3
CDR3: CASSATVGADTQYF

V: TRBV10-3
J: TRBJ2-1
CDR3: CAIHSGGAFFEQFF

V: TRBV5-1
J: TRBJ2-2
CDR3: CASSVVAGAGELFF

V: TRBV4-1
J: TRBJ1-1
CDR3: CASSQALIHTEAFF

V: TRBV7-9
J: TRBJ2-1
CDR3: CASSLGQGVFFEQFF

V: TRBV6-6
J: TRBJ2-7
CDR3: CASSYPGQGKHEQYF

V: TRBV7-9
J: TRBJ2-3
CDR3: CASSSGTGYTDTQYF

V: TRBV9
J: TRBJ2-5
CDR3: CASSPRGDQETQYF

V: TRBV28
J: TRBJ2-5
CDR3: CASSLGALQETQYF

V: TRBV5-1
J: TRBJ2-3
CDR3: CASSLGAGKAPDTQYF

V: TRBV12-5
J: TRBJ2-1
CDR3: CASGGTSGSGEQFF

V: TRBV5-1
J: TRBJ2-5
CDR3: CASSLGPQETQYF

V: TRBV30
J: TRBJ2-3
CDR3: CAWRRVPGRGGVDTQYF

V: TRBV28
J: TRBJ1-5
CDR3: CASSSIGGGNQPQHF

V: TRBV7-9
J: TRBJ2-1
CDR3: CASSSPTNRGGAIDEQFF

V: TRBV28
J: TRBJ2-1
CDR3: CASSLVGAGYNEQFF

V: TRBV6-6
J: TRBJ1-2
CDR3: CASSPAGYGYTF

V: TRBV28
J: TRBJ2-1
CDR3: CASSFGGLQGNEQFF